A single sample is the source of the 23 T cell receptor beta chains below, sequenced in a study of cytomegalovirus exposure and HLA in healthy donors (TCRdb year 2017). The method was the immunoSEQ multiplex PCR assay. The multiplex PCR relied on a mix of 60 forward primers for TCR Vbeta segments and 13 reverse primers for TCR Jbeta segments. This is the immuneACCESS table as TCRdb keeps it, with only in-frame sequences that have V and J called. A part of the clones is gone; compared with another copy, unresolved V genes explain less than half, and the rest is unexplained. This sample gives 130,000 or so clones in total; just over 65% of them show up just once. The ten largest account for less than 2% of the sample. Material for sequencing was PBMCs. Source of these receptors: a man aged 18 to 30 in good health and CMV-seronegative.

The V gene is TRBV11-3, the J gene TRBJ2-2, with a possible D match to TRBD1 (5 bases). Trimming pared 5 bases from V and 5 bases from J, leaving 12 bases between. CDR1 is SGHNT and CDR2 is YENEEA in the germline V gene. CDR3 size: 14 residues. CDR3 DNA: TGTGCCAGCAGCGGCAGGGTAGGAACCGGGGAGCTGTTTTTT. This sequence encodes CASSGRVGTGELFF.

The rearrangement links TRBV7-9 to TRBJ2-3, with D perhaps matching TRBD1 (6 bases). Germline CDR1 SEHNR, CDR2 FQNEAQ (reference sequence). Trimming took off 4 bases at V and 2 bases at J, with 25 bases between the two ends. The CDR3 length is 19 residues. This chain's CDR3 is CASSSPRGLGILDTDTQYF. The CDR3 nucleotides are TGTGCCAGCAGCTCGCCCAGGGGTCTGGGGATCTTGGACACAGATACGCAGTATTTT.

The rearrangement uses TRBV19 and TRBJ2-7, with TRBD2 matching over 7 bases. Germline CDR1 and CDR2: LNHDA and SQIVND (reference sequence). The CDR3 length is 14 residues. The J segment lost 6 bases and the V segment lost 6 bases, leaving 11 bases of the junction unmatched. CDR3 DNA sequence: TGTGCCAGTAGCCTGCGACCGGGAGGTGGCGAGCAGTACTTC. Translating gives CASSLRPGGGEQYF. The full variable domain, rest sourced from reference TRBV19 and TRBJ2-7, is DGGITQSPKYLFRKEGQNVTLSCEQNLNHDAMYWYRQDPGQGLRLIYYSQIVNDFQKGDIAEGYSVSREKKESFPLTVTSAQKNPTAFYLCASSLRPGGGEQYFGPGTRLTVT.

The chain has TRBV11-3 and TRBJ1-1, with 8 bases fitting TRBD1. The junction had 5 bases not matched to a gene; V was cut back by 1 base and J by 4 bases. Germline V CDR1 and CDR2: SGHNT, YENEEA. The CDR3 loop spans 15 amino acids. The DNA for the CDR3 is TGTGCCAGCAGCTTAGGGGAAGGACAGGGCACTGAAGCTTTCTTT. Protein: CASSLGEGQGTEAFF.

This clone has a single count. The genes are TRBV29-1 and TRBJ2-7, with TRBD2 matching over 10 bases. Germline V gene sequence: CDR1 SQVTM, CDR2 ANQGSEA. CDR3 length: 14 amino acids. Trimming took 4 bases from V and 11 from J; bases not matched to a gene: 14. CDR3 nucleotides: TGCAGCGTTGTGTTCTCAGGACTAGCGGAGTGGAAGTACTTC. Translated: CSVVFSGLAEWKYF.

This chain connects TRBV5-6 to TRBJ1-1; no clear D. This CDR3 has 16 residues. V gave up 2 bases and J gave up 2 bases, with 16 bases separating them. Germline assignment: CDR1 SGHDT and CDR2 YYEEEE. The CDR3: CASSFVAIRSNTEAFF. DNA for the CDR3: TGTGCCAGCAGCTTCGTGGCGATCCGGAGCAACACTGAAGCTTTCTTT.

The chain carries TRBV7-6 and TRBJ2-5; 8 bases line up with TRBD2. Germline-derived CDR1 and CDR2 are SGHVS and FNYEAQ. Trimming took 1 base from V and 2 from J; bases not matched to a gene: 3. CDR3 length equals 15 residues. CDR3 loop: CASSLGTSGQETQYF. CDR3 nucleotide sequence: TGTGCCAGCAGCTTAGGAACTAGCGGTCAAGAGACCCAGTACTTC.

This clone was seen only once. This chain joins TRBV9 and TRBJ2-2; D gene ambiguous. The CDR3 consists of 14 residues. Trimming removed 4 bases at V and 6 bases at J, with 13 bases between. The germline gives CDR1 SGDLS, CDR2 YYNGEE. The CDR3 region has the DNA TGTGCCAGCAGCACCCTCCAGTATTCCGGGGAGCTGTTTTTT. Amino acids: CASSTLQYSGELFF.

V usage is TRBV10-3 and J usage is TRBJ2-2; a possible D gene is TRBD1 (5 bases). Germline-derived CDR1 and CDR2 are ENHRY and SYGVKD. V lost 0 bases and J 3 bases, leaving 8 bases between the germline ends. The CDR3 covers 15 residues. The CDR3 coding sequence is TGTGCCATCAGTGAGTCAGGGGATTACACCGGGGAGCTGTTTTTT. Residues: CAISESGDYTGELFF.

This clone showed up just once. The same CDR3 arises from other DNA sequences in this sample as well. J is TRBJ2-7 and V is TRBV27; TRBD1 matches at 8 bases. The CDR3 is made up of 12 amino acids. V lost 5 bases, J lost 6 bases, and 3 bases stayed unmatched. The V gene's germline CDR1 is MNHEY and CDR2 SMNVEV (reference sequence). The CDR3 is CASSPQGGEQYF. The CDR3 DNA reads as TGTGCCAGCAGTCCACAGGGGGGCGAGCAGTACTTC.

The chain has TRBV29-1 and TRBJ2-7, with D hard to call. Germline V gene data show CDR1 as SQVTM and CDR2 as ANQGSEA. The CDR3 runs 11 residues. Trimming shortened V by 4 bases and J by 2 bases, and 6 bases separated the two germline ends. CDR3 sequence: CSVVQTYEQYF. The CDR3 DNA reads as TGCAGCGTTGTTCAGACCTACGAGCAGTACTTC.

This clone was picked up a small number of times. This rearrangement joins TRBV4-2 to TRBJ1-4, with 9 bases matching TRBD1. The junction had 10 bases not matched to a gene; V was cut back by 2 bases and J by 0 bases. This CDR3 is built from 19 residues. Germline CDR1 reads LGHNA; CDR2 reads YNFKEQ. In DNA, the CDR3 is TGTGCCAGCAGCCAATTTGCGGGACAGGGCCCTGCAACTAATGAAAAACTGTTTTTT. Encoded protein: CASSQFAGQGPATNEKLFF.

This clone was observed a few times. In DNA form, the CDR3 reads TGTGCCTCACTAGGGGGCACAACGGACACTGAAGCTTTCTTT. It specifies CASLGGTTDTEAFF. The chain is built from TRBV30 and TRBJ1-1; TRBD1 matches at 7 bases. Germline CDR1 is GTSNPN and CDR2 is SVGIG (reference sequence). The CDR3 length is 14 residues. V was clipped by 7 bases and J by 3 bases; unmatched bases: 11.

V and J are TRBV5-6 and TRBJ1-3; D unresolved. The ends were cut back, 4 bases at V and 6 bases at J, with 8 bases in the middle. The CDR3 spans 12 residues. The germline V gene has CDR1 SGHDT and CDR2 YYEEEE. Written as DNA, the CDR3 is TGTGCCAGCAGCCGAGGCCCAAACACCATATATTTT. This translates into CASSRGPNTIYF.

The chain uses TRBV9 and TRBJ2-5; 12 nucleotides match TRBD2. Germline CDR1 reads SGDLS; CDR2 reads YYNGEE. The CDR3 has 17 amino acids. The J segment lost 2 bases and the V segment lost 0 bases, leaving 5 bases of the junction unmatched. The CDR3 loop reads CASSVAPTSGGQETQYF. CDR3 sequence (DNA): TGTGCCAGCAGCGTAGCCCCGACTAGCGGGGGACAAGAGACCCAGTACTTC.

This clone turned up a few times. V usage is TRBV7-6 and J usage is TRBJ2-7; a possible D gene is TRBD2 (6 bases). The CDR3 contains 15 residues. The germline V gene encodes CDR1 SGHVS and CDR2 FNYEAQ. Trimming took 1 base from V and 4 from J, leaving 14 bases between them. The CDR3 DNA is TGTGCCAGCAGCTTAGTCGGGCAGGGAGGATACGAGCAGTACTTC. Protein sequence: CASSLVGQGGYEQYF.

The chain uses TRBV7-8 and TRBJ2-7, with TRBD1 identical over 7 bases. This CDR3 has 12 amino acids. Germline V gene sequence: CDR1 SGHVS, CDR2 FQNEAQ. V lost 5 bases and J lost 3; bases outside the gene matches: 1. DNA of the CDR3: TGTGCCAGCAGCAACAGGGGCTACGAGCAGTACTTC. Translated, it gives CASSNRGYEQYF.

This sequence joins TRBV7-8 and TRBJ1-3; D ambiguous. V was trimmed by 1 base and J by 0 bases, leaving 13 bases between them. This CDR3 spans 17 amino acids. Germline CDR1 reads SGHVS; CDR2 reads FQNEAQ. DNA of the CDR3: TGTGCCAGCAGCTTAGGGGCGGGCCCAAGCTCTGGAAACACCATATATTTT. Encoded protein: CASSLGAGPSSGNTIYF.

This clone was counted between two and nine times. J is TRBJ1-1 and V is TRBV19, with D perhaps matching TRBD1 (5 bases). Trimming removed 7 bases at V and 4 bases at J, with 22 bases between. The germline gives CDR1 LNHDA, CDR2 SQIVND (reference sequence). This CDR3 is built from 16 residues. CDR3 nucleotide sequence: TGTGCCAGTAAATCCAGGGCCCTTAAAGAAGGCACTGAAGCTTTCTTT. Protein sequence: CASKSRALKEGTEAFF.

Only a few counts were recorded for this clone. The CDR3 DNA is TGTGCCAGCAGTGAATCCCTAGCGGGGCGCCAAGAGACCCAGTACTTC. Translation: CASSESLAGRQETQYF. The rearrangement uses TRBV6-1 and TRBJ2-5; 9 bases are a match to TRBD2. V lost 2 bases and J lost 1; bases outside the gene matches: 5. The CDR3 covers 16 residues. CDR1 and CDR2 (germline): MNHNS, SASEGT.

This chain links TRBV9 with TRBJ2-1; 7 bases agree with TRBD1. J lost 15 bases, V lost 0 bases, and 3 bases had no gene match. Looked up from germline, CDR1 is SGDLS and CDR2 is YYNGEE. CDR3 length: 11 amino acids. The DNA for the CDR3 is TGTGCCAGCAGCGTAGGGGGACAGCTGTTCTTC. This translates into CASSVGGQLFF.

The V gene is TRBV27, the J gene TRBJ2-1; 8 bases match TRBD2. With 5 bases clipped from V and 2 bases from J, the junction kept 5 bases outside the gene matches. Germline loops: CDR1 MNHEY, CDR2 SMNVEV (reference sequence). The CDR3 is 15 residues long. In nucleotides, the CDR3 is TGTGCCAGCAGTGCAAATAGCGGGACCTACAATGAGCAGTTCTTC. It encodes CASSANSGTYNEQFF.

The chain combines TRBV13 with TRBJ1-3; D perhaps matches TRBD1 (6 bases). The CDR3 spans 15 residues. The germline gives CDR1 PRHDT, CDR2 FYEKMQ (reference sequence). V was clipped by 5 bases and J by 3 bases, with 14 bases between them. The CDR3 coding sequence is TGTGCCAGCAGCCAACCCCTCAGGGGTGGAAACACCATATATTTT. Amino acid sequence: CASSQPLRGGNTIYF.